The clone carrying this T cell receptor beta chain was detected only a few times. No antigen is known for it. MiXCR, applied by TCRdb to the 5' RACE reads, yields one record per CDR3 protein. The sample includes roughly 44,000 distinct CDR3 sequences, just under 30% seen only once; the top ten take less than 4%. Study-wide results and limits: Tumor memory CD4+ T cell TCR gene usage clustered with blood and lymph node memory CD4+ cells and lymph node naive CD4+ cells.

V was clipped by 4 bases and J by 2 bases; unmatched bases: 9. CDR1 is SGHNT and CDR2 is YYREEE in the germline V gene (reference sequence). The CDR3 consists of 17 residues. Sample: memory CD4+ T cells sorted from a lymph node. Subset defined: memory CD4+ T cells, CD4+CD45RO+CD25-. This TCR derives from a female donor with breast cancer. V and J are TRBV5-4 and TRBJ2-5, with TRBD2 matching over 12 bases. The DNA for the CDR3 is TGTGCCAGCAGCCTTCCGCGGGGGACTAGCGGGCAAGAGACCCAGTACTTC. Translation: CASSLPRGTSGQETQYF.